A single sample is the source of the 18 T cell receptor beta chains below, sequenced in a study of T cell changes during pregnancy in multiple sclerosis. Measured with immunoSEQ multiplex PCR; TCRdb has only the in-frame clones, and not every one. In the table there are about 79,000 clones, roughly 95% of which are singletons. Sequencing was performed on peripheral blood, taken in the second trimester of pregnancy. These receptors were taken from a female donor in good health, enrolled as a control in a pregnancy study.

This sequence joins TRBV30 and TRBJ1-4, with a tentative D call TRBD1 (6 bases). The CDR3 consists of 13 residues. Germline V gives CDR1 GTSNPN, CDR2 SVGIG (reference sequence). The V end was cut by 5 bases, the J end by 2 bases, with 9 bases between. The CDR3, as DNA: TGTGCCTGGGGACAGACGACTAATGAAAAACTGTTTTTT. Translated: CAWGQTTNEKLFF.

The chain carries TRBV19 and TRBJ1-5; D is uncertain. The CDR3 totals 12 residues. Germline V lookup: CDR1 LNHDA, CDR2 SQIVND (reference sequence). V lost 8 bases to trimming and J lost 4 bases, with 9 bases between them. The DNA for the CDR3 is TGTGCCAGTTTTTCCAATAATCAGCCCCAGCATTTT. Translated, it gives CASFSNNQPQHF.

This chain joins TRBV4-1 and TRBJ2-4; D is perhaps TRBD1 (6 bases). V gave up 6 bases and J gave up 7 bases, with 22 bases separating them. Germline CDR1 MGHRA, CDR2 YSYEKL. There are 16 residues in the CDR3. CDR3: CASSNILGADSNIQYF. DNA of the CDR3: TGCGCCAGCAGTAATATTTTGGGAGCGGACAGTAACATTCAGTACTTC.

The chain uses TRBV5-6 and TRBJ2-7; no reliable D call. CDR3 length: 14 residues. The germline CDR1 and CDR2 sequences are SGHDT and YYEEEE. Trimming took off 1 base at V and 3 bases at J, with 11 bases between the two ends. The CDR3 region is CASSLTSPLYEQYF. The CDR3 region has the DNA TGTGCCAGCAGCTTGACCAGTCCCCTCTACGAGCAGTACTTC.

This rearrangement joins TRBV7-2 to TRBJ1-3, with a weak D call TRBD1 (5 bases). The germline V gene encodes CDR1 SGHTA and CDR2 FQGNSA. This CDR3 contains 15 residues. V was clipped by 4 bases and J by 1 base, with 11 bases between them. CDR3 sequence: CASSSDIGSGNTIYF. CDR3 in DNA: TGTGCCAGCAGCTCGGACATTGGTTCTGGAAACACCATATATTTT.

The chain combines TRBV14 with TRBJ2-7, with 9 positions matching TRBD1. The CDR3 runs to 15 residues. The V gene end was trimmed by 4 bases and the J gene end by 5 bases; junction bases not matched to a gene: 9. In germline, CDR1 is SGHDN, CDR2 FVKESK. This CDR3 is CASSPLGTGYHEQYF. The CDR3 DNA reads TGTGCCAGCAGCCCCTTAGGGACAGGGTACCACGAGCAGTACTTC.

The chain employs TRBV7-8 and TRBJ1-3, with TRBD1 matching over 8 bases. The CDR3 loop spans 14 amino acids. Germline values: CDR1 SGHVS, CDR2 FQNEAQ. Losses at the gene ends were 6 bases for V and 3 bases for J; bases not matched to a gene: 4. The CDR3 DNA reads as TGTGCCAGCAGTCCCGGGACAGGTGGAAACACCATATATTTT. It encodes CASSPGTGGNTIYF. The full variable domain, completed using reference TRBV7-8 and TRBJ1-3, is GAGVSQSPRYKVAKRGQDVALRCDPISGHVSLFWYQQALGQGPEFLTYFQNEAQLDKSGLPSDRFFAERPEGSVSTLKIQRTQQEDSAVYLCASSPGTGGNTIYFGEGSWLTVV.

Many counts were recorded for this clone. V and J are TRBV6-1 and TRBJ2-7; 9 bases agree with TRBD1. CDR3 size: 14 residues. Germline CDR1 reads MNHNS; CDR2 reads SASEGT. Trimming took 4 bases from V and 6 from J; bases not matched to a gene: 7. The chain's CDR3 is CASSGDRESSEQYF. The CDR3 DNA follows: TGTGCCAGCAGTGGGGACAGGGAATCGTCCGAGCAGTACTTC.

The V call is TRBV11-1, the J call TRBJ1-4; no clear D. The CDR3 spans 13 residues. Trimming left V 1 base short and J 5 bases short, with 5 bases between. The germline CDR1 and CDR2 sequences are SGHAT and FQDESV (reference sequence). This CDR3 is CASSLEQNEKLFF. The CDR3 nucleotides read TGTGCCAGCAGCTTAGAACAGAATGAAAAACTGTTTTTT.

V and J are TRBV30 and TRBJ2-1; TRBD2 matches 11 bases. J gave up 10 bases and V 5 bases, and 7 bases lay outside the gene matches. This CDR3 has 13 amino acids. The germline V gene encodes CDR1 GTSNPN and CDR2 SVGIG (reference sequence). The CDR3: CAWGGLAGWEQFF. For the CDR3, the DNA is TGTGCCTGGGGTGGACTAGCGGGTTGGGAGCAGTTCTTC.

This sequence joins TRBV10-3 and TRBJ2-7; tentatively, D is TRBD1 (6 bases). The CDR3 spans 14 residues. The germline V gene encodes CDR1 ENHRY and CDR2 SYGVKD. With 6 bases removed from V and 0 bases from J, the gap between germline ends came to 12 bases. In nucleotides, the CDR3 is TGTGCCATCAGGTGGGACATACGCTCCTACGAGCAGTACTTC. As protein: CAIRWDIRSYEQYF.

Only a few counts were recorded for this clone. The chain employs TRBV9 and TRBJ1-1, with 8 nucleotides matching TRBD1. Germline V gives CDR1 SGDLS, CDR2 YYNGEE. This CDR3 has 16 amino acids. Trimming took 0 bases from V and 4 from J; bases not matched to a gene: 8. The CDR3 DNA reads TGTGCCAGCAGCGTAGACCCCCAGGGGGCGGGCACTGAAGCTTTCTTT. This codes for CASSVDPQGAGTEAFF.

Points on this clone: The junction differs from germline at one of its ends, possibly a read error. V usage is TRBV7-7 and J usage is TRBJ2-7, with 13 nucleotides matching TRBD2. CDR3 length: 13 amino acids. The germline CDR1 and CDR2 sequences are SSHAT and FNYEAQ (reference sequence). CDR3 sequence: CASSPGLAGEQYF. The CDR3 DNA follows: TGTGCTAGCAGCCCGGGACTAGCGGGGGAGCAGTACTTC.

The rearrangement links TRBV4-3 to TRBJ2-1, with 11 bases lining up with TRBD2. Germline loops: CDR1 LGHNA, CDR2 YSLEER. The CDR3 runs 17 residues. V lost 2 bases, J lost 6 bases, and 9 bases stayed unmatched. CDR3: CASSQRSSGLAGNEQFF. As DNA, the CDR3 is TGCGCCAGCAGCCAAAGGAGTAGTGGACTAGCGGGCAATGAGCAGTTCTTC.

The chain joins TRBV11-1 to TRBJ1-1; a possible D gene is TRBD1 (5 bases). Germline values: CDR1 SGHAT, CDR2 FQDESV (reference sequence). V lost 1 base and J 0 bases, leaving 12 bases between the germline ends. CDR3 length equals 16 residues. CDR3 nucleotide sequence: TGTGCCAGCAGCTTAGAACTCGTGACAGTGAACACTGAAGCTTTCTTT. This codes for CASSLELVTVNTEAFF.

The V gene is TRBV11-1, the J gene TRBJ2-7; 9 nucleotides agree with TRBD1. Germline V CDR1 and CDR2: SGHAT, FQDESV (reference sequence). After removal of 2 bases from V and 4 bases from J, the junction contained 3 bases not matched to a gene. The CDR3 consists of 14 residues. For the CDR3, the DNA is TGTGCCAGCAGCTTACAACAGGGGGCTTACGAGCAGTACTTC. It translates to CASSLQQGAYEQYF.

The DNA of the CDR3 is TGTGCCAGCAGCTTAATTATCGGGGGGTACCCCGGGGAGCTGTTTTTT. Protein product: CASSLIIGGYPGELFF. V and J are TRBV7-3 and TRBJ2-2; TRBD2 agrees at 7 bases. CDR1 SGHTA and CDR2 FQGTGA come from the germline V gene. J was trimmed by 6 bases and V by 1 base; bases with no gene match: 8. The CDR3 totals 16 residues.

The V gene is TRBV4-3, the J gene TRBJ1-6; D unclear. The CDR3 loop spans 15 amino acids. The V gene's germline CDR1 is LGHNA and CDR2 YSLEER. With 2 bases removed from V and 9 bases from J, the gap between germline ends came to 14 bases. Here the CDR3 reads CASSQNQGGSSPLHF. DNA of the CDR3: TGCGCCAGCAGCCAAAACCAAGGAGGTAGTTCACCCCTCCACTTT.